The next 15 T cell receptor beta chains were all read from a single sample in a study of blood T cell repertoires in COVID-19. Assay used: immunoSEQ multiplex PCR; TCRdb lists only in-frame clones, some missing. The data contain about 300,000 clones, around 87% of them seen just once; the ten biggest clones take up roughly 1.3%. Sequencing was performed on peripheral blood. The receptors shown here come from a man aged 65-85 years with acute or convalescent COVID-19.

The chain employs TRBV3-1 (or the pseudogene TRBV3-2) and TRBJ1-2, with TRBD1 matching 8 bases. Losses at the gene ends were 1 base for V and 9 bases for J; bases not matched to a gene: 13. Germline CDR1 is LGHDT and CDR2 is YNNKEL (reference sequence). The CDR3 loop spans 16 amino acids. The DNA of the CDR3 is TGTGCCAGCAGCCAAGGGACAGGGATGTTTCTATGGAGCTACACCTTC. Translated: CASSQGTGMFLWSYTF.

This chain connects TRBV12-5 to TRBJ2-7; D is possibly TRBD2 (5 bases). The CDR3 is made up of 13 amino acids. CDR1 is LGHNT, CDR2 FRNRAP, per germline. V was clipped by 2 bases and J by 6 bases, with 11 bases between them. The CDR3 loop reads CASGLIAPAEQYF. CDR3 nucleotide sequence: TGTGCTAGTGGTTTGATAGCGCCGGCCGAGCAGTACTTC.

The rearrangement uses TRBV5-1 and TRBJ2-2; tentatively, D is TRBD1 (5 bases). The CDR3 consists of 15 residues. Trimming removed 0 bases from V and 0 bases from J, with 6 bases in between. From germline, CDR1 is SGHRS and CDR2 YFSETQ. The CDR3 sequence: CASSLGQSNTGELFF. CDR3 in DNA: TGCGCCAGCAGCTTGGGACAGTCGAACACCGGGGAGCTGTTTTTT.

The rearrangement links TRBV29-1 to TRBJ1-5; TRBD1 might be the D (5 bases). V was cut by 4 bases and J by 3 bases, with 10 bases left in between. CDR3 length: 13 amino acids. CDR1 is SQVTM, CDR2 ANQGSEA, per germline. The CDR3, as DNA: TGCAGCGTTGCACAGGACCCCAATCAGCCCCAGCATTTT. Protein: CSVAQDPNQPQHF.

This chain joins TRBV4-1 and TRBJ2-2; perhaps TRBD2 as D (5 bases). Germline loops: CDR1 MGHRA, CDR2 YSYEKL. Trimming stripped 4 bases from V and 5 bases from J, with 11 bases between. This CDR3 is built from 14 residues. CDR3 sequence reads: CASSPRGYTGELFF. The CDR3 DNA reads TGCGCCAGCAGCCCCCGAGGGTATACCGGGGAGCTGTTTTTT.

DNA for the CDR3: TGCAGCGTTCAGGGAAGCTCCTACGAGCAGTACTTC. It translates to CSVQGSSYEQYF. This chain connects TRBV29-1 to TRBJ2-7; TRBD1 might be the D (5 bases). The length of the CDR3 is 12 residues. Germline V gene lookup returns CDR1 SQVTM and CDR2 ANQGSEA. The ends were cut back, 5 bases at V and 0 bases at J, with 8 bases in the middle.

J is TRBJ2-7 and V is TRBV6-2 or TRBV6-3, with 8 bases that match TRBD2. Trimming removed 2 bases from V and 7 bases from J; junction bases left unmatched: 13. CDR3 size: 16 residues. The germline V gene has CDR1 MNHEY and CDR2 SVGEGT. The CDR3 spells CASSYPRGGSVVEQYF. CDR3 nucleotide sequence: TGTGCCAGCAGTTACCCCCGCGGGGGGTCGGTTGTTGAGCAGTACTTC.

The chain joins TRBV2 to TRBJ2-1; weak D call: TRBD1 (5 bases). This CDR3 has 15 residues. The V end lost 3 bases, the J end lost 8 bases, and 17 bases lay between the germline ends. CDR1 and CDR2 (germline): SNHLY, FYNNEI. The CDR3 here is CASSDSVYRGDEQFF. DNA of the CDR3: TGTGCCAGCAGTGACAGCGTCTATAGGGGCGATGAGCAGTTCTTC.

This chain joins TRBV12-3 or TRBV12-4 and TRBJ1-2, with D tentatively TRBD1 (6 bases). The CDR3 contains 13 residues. Trimming pared 5 bases from V and 0 bases from J, leaving 7 bases between. Here the CDR3 DNA reads TGTGCCAGCAGTCGACAGGCTAACTATGGCTACACCTTC. Its translation: CASSRQANYGYTF.

This chain connects TRBV6-6 to TRBJ2-3; D is perhaps TRBD2 (5 bases). The CDR3 loop spans 13 amino acids. Between the trimmed V and J ends, which lost 6 bases and 4 bases, there was a span of 11 bases. CDR1 MNHNY and CDR2 SVGAGI come from the germline V gene (reference sequence). The CDR3 here is CASSTPGADTQYF. The CDR3 region has the DNA TGTGCCAGCAGCACCCCCGGGGCAGATACGCAGTATTTT.

The chain combines TRBV5-1 with TRBJ2-3; 12 bases are a match to TRBD2. V dropped 4 bases and J dropped 3; count of bases not matched to a gene: 6. CDR3 length equals 16 residues. Germline-derived CDR1 and CDR2 are SGHRS and YFSETQ. CDR3 sequence (DNA): TGCGCCAGCAGCCCAGGACTAGCGGGAAGAACAGATACGCAGTATTTT. Amino acids: CASSPGLAGRTDTQYF.

The chain links TRBV28 to TRBJ1-1; D gene unclear. The CDR3 runs 15 residues. Trimming took 8 bases from V and 2 from J, leaving 18 bases between them. The germline V gene has CDR1 MDHEN and CDR2 SYDVKM. DNA for the CDR3: TGTGCCAGCGGGTTGGGCGTCGGGGATAACACTGAAGCTTTCTTT. It is translated as CASGLGVGDNTEAFF.

This clone has only one observation. The chain recombines TRBV3-1 (or the pseudogene TRBV3-2) with TRBJ2-1, with D possibly TRBD2 on 6 matching bases. The CDR3 sequence is 15 residues long. The ends were cut back, 4 bases at V and 9 bases at J, with 19 bases in the middle. Germline CDR1 LGHDT, CDR2 YNNKEL (reference sequence). In DNA, the CDR3 is TGTGCCAGCAGCCTCACGAGGAGGGCCGGCGGTGAGCAGTTCTTC. It specifies CASSLTRRAGGEQFF.

V gene TRBV27 combines with J gene TRBJ1-5; TRBD1 aligns across 10 bases. Germline V gives CDR1 MNHEY, CDR2 SMNVEV (reference sequence). There are 15 residues in the CDR3. V was clipped by 4 bases and J by 7 bases; unmatched bases: 7. The CDR3 sequence is CASSSGQGSRQPQHF. The CDR3 coding sequence is TGTGCCAGCAGTTCGGGACAGGGGTCTCGACAGCCCCAGCATTTT.

This chain links TRBV3-1 (or the pseudogene TRBV3-2) with TRBJ1-2; 8 nucleotides line up with TRBD1. The CDR3 has 15 amino acids. Germline V lookup: CDR1 LGHDT, CDR2 YNNKEL (reference sequence). V gave up 1 base and J gave up 6 bases; unmatched junction bases: 7. CDR3 nucleotide sequence: TGTGCCAGCAGCCAAGGGACAGGGACGATAAATGGCTACACCTTC. Translation: CASSQGTGTINGYTF.